The 7 T cell receptor beta chains below all came from one sample that was sequenced in a study of metastatic and nonmetastatic thyroid tumors. With MiXCR, TCRdb called clones anew from the PCR reads. The sample lists about 21,000 clones, approximately 28% occurring once. All patients reached thyroid surgery having received no treatment beforehand. The specimen sequenced was tumor tissue. Every receptor here comes from a male donor with papillary thyroid cancer or a benign thyroid nodule (not recorded which). Some clones in this sample may be carry-over from other donors' samples.

The chain combines TRBV27 with TRBJ1-1; D gene ambiguous. Trimming shortened V by 5 bases and J by 1 base, and 11 bases separated the two germline ends. The germline V gene has CDR1 MNHEY and CDR2 SMNVEV (reference sequence). This CDR3 has 14 amino acids. The CDR3 loop reads CASSLSRPNTEAFF. As DNA, the CDR3 is TGTGCCAGCAGTCTCAGTCGGCCGAACACTGAAGCTTTCTTT.

The chain has TRBV30 and TRBJ2-7; no clear D gene. This CDR3 is 15 amino acids long. CDR1 is GTSNPN and CDR2 is SVGIG in the germline V gene (reference sequence). Between the trimmed V and J ends, which lost 0 bases and 3 bases, there was a span of 15 bases. As DNA, the CDR3 is TGTGCCTGGAGTGTACCCGGACGAAAGAACTACGAGCAGTACTTC. Its translation is CAWSVPGRKNYEQYF.

V is TRBV7-6 and J is TRBJ2-7; no clear D. Germline CDR1 is SGHVS and CDR2 is FNYEAQ. Trimming shortened V by 5 bases and J by 0 bases, and 11 bases separated the two germline ends. CDR3 length: 14 residues. CDR3 coding DNA: TGTGCCAGCAGCCCCAGGACGGACTCCTACGAGCAGTACTTC. Translation gives CASSPRTDSYEQYF.

This clone was counted many times. The J gene is TRBJ2-1, the V gene TRBV10-3, with TRBD1 identical over 7 bases. There are 13 residues in the CDR3. From germline, CDR1 is ENHRY and CDR2 SYGVKD. J gave up 13 bases and V 6 bases, and 12 bases lay outside the gene matches. CDR3 protein: CAISRGGDRAQFF. CDR3 coding DNA: TGTGCCATCAGCCGTGGGGGTGACAGGGCTCAGTTCTTC.

This clone was counted ten times or more. The V and J genes are TRBV7-9 and TRBJ2-3; 11 bases are a match to TRBD2. V shed 4 bases and J 11 bases; nucleotides not matched to a gene: 8. This CDR3 has 14 amino acids. In germline, CDR1 is SEHNR, CDR2 FQNEAQ (reference sequence). The CDR3 sequence: CASSYGLAGGEQYF. For the CDR3, the DNA is TGTGCCAGCAGCTACGGACTAGCGGGTGGAGAGCAGTATTTT.

This clone was counted only a few times. This sequence joins TRBV11-2 and TRBJ2-7, with D possibly being TRBD1 or TRBD2 (6 bases each). V lost 3 bases, J lost 3 bases, and 15 bases lay in between. Germline loops: CDR1 SGHAT, CDR2 FQNNGV. CDR3 length: 15 residues. CDR3 DNA: TGTGCCAGCAGCTTGTCTCGGGGGCGCGGCTACGAGCAGTACTTC. This translates into CASSLSRGRGYEQYF.

The V and J genes are TRBV18 and TRBJ2-7; TRBD1 aligns across 8 bases. V dropped 3 bases and J dropped 2; count of bases not matched to a gene: 6. Looked up from germline, CDR1 is KGHSH and CDR2 is LQKENI. The CDR3 has 15 amino acids. CDR3 in DNA: TGTGCCAGCTCACCTACGGGACAGGCACCCTACGAGCAGTACTTC. Protein sequence: CASSPTGQAPYEQYF.